The clone carrying this T cell receptor (beta chain) occurred a few times. Antigen unknown. One end of the junction varies from germline; a read error may be responsible. The data originate from a study of tumor-infiltrating lymphocytes in primary liver carcinoma. Co-extraction yielded RNA and DNA from roughly 21-30 mg of unsorted bulk tissue. Primary liver carcinomas in the patients were surgically resected. Every single tumor sample held over 75% viable tumor cells. General observations from the study: Tumor region pairs showed greater overlap than either tumor-adjacent or tumor-blood pairs did.

The CDR3 covers 14 residues. Germline CDR1 SGHNT, CDR2 YENEEA. Making TCR beta cDNA involved approximately 0.5 ug total RNA and a constant-region primer. A slightly modified ARM-PCR protocol with three nested multiplex PCR rounds produced these TCR beta libraries. Researchers ran the first two PCR rounds for roughly 11 cycles each with TRBV1-TRBV30 forward primers and a C-beta reverse primer. TCRdb redid the calling of the multiplex PCR reads with MiXCR, one entry per CDR3 protein. Among some 38,000 distinct CDR3 sequences listed, nearly 75% were seen once. The receptor comes from a man aged 40-50 years with primary liver carcinoma and hepatitis B virus infection. Material: liver tumor tissue from sampling region 4. Stated subset: tumor region T4, right-lateral pole. The J gene is TRBJ2-1, the V gene TRBV11-3; D is unresolved. The CDR3 spells CASSLWVSNNEEFF. In DNA form, the CDR3 reads TGTGCTAGTAGCTTATGGGTCAGCAACAATGAGGAGTTCTTC.